This T cell receptor beta chain was identified in a study of neurological immune-mediated disorders. This clonotype showed up many times. Its antigen is currently unknown. Overall study findings and caveats: No sharing of CDR3 amino acid sequences was observed among expanded clones across subjects, suggesting private repertoires in all groups. HTLV-1-associated myelopathy had the most TCR clonal expansion, while multiple sclerosis had the least, a level that fell below healthy controls.

PBMCs stored at -80 C, numbering 2 million, were the origin of the unsorted libraries. The cDNA came from 5'RACE with 10-nucleotide random UMIs. TCRdb independently ran MiXCR on the 5' RACE reads; one entry per CDR3 protein. The data show under 60,000 distinct CDR3 sequences, around a sixth seen once. The CDR3 runs 12 residues. CDR1 and CDR2 (germline): SQVTM, ANQGSEA. Trimming pared 4 bases from V and 0 bases from J, leaving 6 bases between. The clonotype comes from a man in his 60s in good health. The chain combines TRBV29-1 with TRBJ2-5; D gene unclear. Sequenced input: PBMCs. This CDR3 is CSVAGYQETQYF. CDR3 DNA sequence: TGCAGCGTTGCAGGTTACCAAGAGACCCAGTACTTC.